This TCR beta chain was documented in a study of early T cells in non-severe SARS-CoV-2 infection. Each single cDNA molecule received a unique molecular identifier. Each CDR3 protein gets one entry after TCRdb re-called the 5' RACE reads with MiXCR. The repertoire consists of around 22,000 distinct CDR3 sequences, with about 3.7% occurring once and the leading ten covering roughly 5.5%. CDR1 and CDR2 from the germline V gene are SEHNR and FQNEAQ (reference sequence). Losses at the gene ends were 5 bases for V and 0 bases for J; bases not matched to a gene: 5. The CDR3 sequence is 15 residues long. This TCR was recovered from an adult who was a healthcare worker with PCR-confirmed SARS-CoV-2 infection or an uninfected control (not recorded which). The sequenced sample was whole blood. The chain recombines TRBV7-9 with TRBJ2-7; TRBD2 matches at 9 bases. CDR3 in DNA: TGTGCCAGCAGCCGACTGACTAGCGGCTCCTACGAGCAGTACTTC. Protein product: CASSRLTSGSYEQYF.